The 10 T cell receptor beta chains presented below share a single source sample, sequenced in a study of T cells in localized non-small cell lung cancer. Profiling relied on immunoSEQ multiplex PCR, and the TCRdb table lists in-frame clones only, not all of them. The sample shows approximately 1,500 clones, just over 35% of them seen only once. The specimen was normal lung tissue next to the tumor, collected before any cancer treatment. The receptors here all came from a woman aged 40 to 75 with stage II lung adenocarcinoma.

The gene calls are TRBV25-1 and TRBJ2-3; D possibly matches TRBD1 or TRBD2 (6 bases each). Trimming removed 2 bases at V and 4 bases at J, with 10 bases between. CDR1 and CDR2 (germline): MGHDK, SYGVNS. The CDR3 covers 14 residues. The CDR3 reads CASSEGGRADTQYF. The CDR3 DNA sequence: TGTGCCAGCAGTGAAGGGGGGCGCGCAGATACGCAGTATTTT.

This clone was detected only a few times. The J gene is TRBJ1-1, the V gene TRBV6-7, with D uncertain. TRBV6-7 is recorded as an ORF, its role being uncertain. This CDR3 is 11 amino acids long. V was pared by 8 bases and J by 4 bases, with 8 bases between. CDR3 loop: CASLWGTEAFF. CDR3 nucleotides: TGTGCCAGCTTATGGGGCACTGAAGCTTTCTTT.

This clone appeared a few times. The genes are TRBV6-8 and TRBJ1-4, with D maybe TRBD1 (6 bases). The length of the CDR3 is 16 residues. Germline-derived CDR1 and CDR2 are MNHGY and SAAAGT. The V end lost 2 bases, the J end lost 5 bases, and 15 bases lay between the germline ends. The CDR3 region is CASSYNPGGSNEKLFF. DNA for the CDR3: TGTGCCAGCAGTTACAATCCCGGGGGCTCCAATGAAAAACTGTTTTTT.

The rearrangement joins TRBV28 to TRBJ2-2; D is unclear. V was trimmed by 1 base and J by 6 bases, leaving 9 bases between them. Germline loops: CDR1 MDHEN, CDR2 SYDVKM. The CDR3 covers 14 residues. The CDR3 loop reads CASSLSSASGELFF. The CDR3 nucleotides read TGTGCCAGCAGTTTATCGTCCGCCTCCGGGGAGCTGTTTTTT.

The genes are TRBV6-8 and TRBJ1-2; 10 nucleotides line up with TRBD1. Unmatched junction bases numbered 7, after V lost 0 bases and J lost 9 bases. This CDR3 has 15 residues. Germline V CDR1 and CDR2: MNHGY, SAAAGT. DNA of the CDR3: TGTGCCAGCAGTTACTCTAGACAGGGGGCGCAGAGCTACACCTTC. This encodes CASSYSRQGAQSYTF.

The V and J genes are TRBV9 and TRBJ1-1; 7 bases are shared with TRBD1. CDR3 size: 16 residues. J was trimmed by 0 bases and V by 5 bases; bases with no gene match: 10. Germline V lookup: CDR1 SGDLS, CDR2 YYNGEE. This CDR3 is CASSEQGPPLNTEAFF. In nucleotides, the CDR3 is TGTGCCAGCAGTGAACAGGGGCCGCCCTTGAACACTGAAGCTTTCTTT.

This clone has just a few counts. The V gene is TRBV2, the J gene TRBJ1-2; 8 nucleotides align to TRBD1. Losses at the gene ends were 6 bases for V and 6 bases for J; bases not matched to a gene: 6. Germline values: CDR1 SNHLY, CDR2 FYNNEI. The CDR3 has 13 residues. DNA of the CDR3: TGTGCCAGCAGCAACACAGGGGGTCATGGCTACACCTTC. This translates into CASSNTGGHGYTF.

V is TRBV11-3 and J is TRBJ1-1, with TRBD1 matching over 9 bases. This CDR3 is 19 amino acids long. The V and J ends lost 0 bases and 6 bases, in that order; junction bases with no gene match: 17. Germline CDR1 is SGHNT and CDR2 is YENEEA. CDR3 DNA: TGTGCCAGCAGCTTAGATCCCCGGGACAGGGAGGGCAGGTCGGCTGAAGCTTTCTTT. Translating gives CASSLDPRDREGRSAEAFF.

The chain couples TRBV25-1 to TRBJ1-3; D perhaps matches TRBD1 (6 bases). Germline CDR1 and CDR2: MGHDK and SYGVNS. This CDR3 is 16 amino acids long. The germline V and J ends were trimmed by 3 bases and 3 bases, with 15 bases remaining between them. The CDR3 DNA reads as TGTGCCAGCAGTGACACTTCGACAGGAATTGGAAACACCATATATTTT. Protein: CASSDTSTGIGNTIYF.

The rearrangement joins TRBV19 to TRBJ1-6, with a tentative D call TRBD1 (5 bases). The germline V gene has CDR1 LNHDA and CDR2 SQIVND (reference sequence). There are 14 residues in the CDR3. V was clipped by 4 bases and J by 10 bases, with 14 bases between them. CDR3 region: CASSTGPAASPLHF. CDR3 coding DNA: TGTGCCAGTAGTACGGGACCTGCGGCCTCACCCCTCCACTTT.